This TCR beta chain derives from a study of shared clonotypes between healthy human individuals. In the study overall: In total, the donors were a couple of women and a few men aged 18 to 49.

This CDR3 spans 15 amino acids. Germline V CDR1 and CDR2: MDHEN, SYDVKM. Losses at the gene ends were 6 bases for V and 1 base for J; bases not matched to a gene: 7. The method was immunoSEQ multiplex PCR; TCRdb's version includes in-frame clones alone and lacks a portion of them. The sample yields about half a million clones, about 72% seen once. The chain uses TRBV28 and TRBJ2-7; 9 nucleotides align to TRBD1. The receptor was derived from a woman aged 40-49 years in good health. Some clones in this sample may be carry-over from other donors' samples. Material: PBMCs. CDR3 residues: CASRSYGTGSYEQYF. CDR3 nucleotides: TGTGCCAGCAGATCCTACGGGACAGGGTCCTACGAGCAGTACTTC.